This TCR beta chain was obtained from a study of T cells in Graves' hyperthyroidism and ophthalmopathy. Regions amplified from RNA transcripts were the TCR beta CDR3 regions. First-round RT-PCR of the TCR CDR3 relied on the HTBI primer set. TCRdb processed the multiplex PCR reads anew with MiXCR; each CDR3 protein has one entry. The data contain some 300,000 distinct CDR3 sequences, 16% of them singletons. Germline V CDR1 and CDR2: ENHRY, SYGVKD. This CDR3 has 15 residues. This clonotype was observed a few times. A much larger clone lies a single base off, so this may be a read error. This TCR was recovered from a man in his thirties or forties with Graves' hyperthyroidism. This rearrangement joins TRBV10-3 to TRBJ2-3; D might be TRBD1 (5 bases). Sequencing was carried out using blood. DNA of the CDR3: TGTGCCATCAGTGTTGACAGTCAGCCCACAGATGCGCAGTATTTT. It encodes CAISVDSQPTDAQYF.